This T cell receptor beta chain emerged from a study of control samples from healthy donors and cancer patients. Germline CDR1 reads MDHEN; CDR2 reads SYDVKM. The CDR3 extends over 15 amino acids. With V trimmed by 4 bases and J by 3 bases, 7 bases remained unmatched. This clone was recorded only once. Here immunoSEQ multiplex PCR was the method, and the copy in TCRdb shows in-frame clones only, minus some. The sample has tens of thousands of clones; around 86% are singletons. V gene TRBV28 combines with J gene TRBJ2-7; 9 nucleotides match TRBD1. The material sequenced was PBMCs. This receptor was taken from a woman between 45 and 60 years old with lung cancer. DNA for the CDR3: TGTGCCAGCAGTTCGCCGGGACAGGGTGGCTACGAGCAGTACTTC. It yields the protein CASSSPGQGGYEQYF.